This paragraph reports one TCR beta chain. In this sample, this clone turned up a few times. Which antigen it targets is not known. There are no base qualities to consult, and no much larger clone falls within one base. The data are from a study of T cell changes during pregnancy in multiple sclerosis (dated by TCRdb to between 2019 and 2020). The study in broad terms: The study examined how the T cell repertoire changed over the course of pregnancy in women with multiple sclerosis.

The library was obtained by the immunoSEQ multiplex PCR assay. TCRdb re-hosts the immuneACCESS table, in-frame sequences only. Its copies lack some clones; in the studies checked, an unresolved V gene accounts for under half of them, and the cause for the rest is not known. The sample records about 40,000 clones, approximately 88% of which are singletons. The leading ten clones occupy 5.2% of the sample. CDR1 and CDR2 are read off the germline V gene as SGHRS and YFSETQ. Counted from cysteine to phenylalanine, this CDR3 has 15 amino acids. The sequence is cut down to CDR3 DNA, 45 bases in frame from base 1. The junction shows trimming of 0 bases on V and 4 bases on J, and the gene matches do not reach 4 bases of it.

The sequence was obtained from a female donor in good health, enrolled as a control in a pregnancy study. Sequencing was performed on peripheral blood, taken in the first trimester of pregnancy. Recombination connected TRBV5-1 to TRBJ1-1; 9 middle bases align to TRBD1. CDR3 region: CASSLDRGLGTEAFF. The sequenced DNA is TGCGCCAGCAGCTTGGACAGGGGGCTCGGCACTGAAGCTTTCTTT.